The 25 T cell receptor beta chains below all came from one sample that was sequenced in a study of low-dose radiotherapy and immunotherapy resistance in tumors (dated by TCRdb to 2021 to 2024). First-strand cDNA was synthesized with Superscript III and a set of TRAV- and TRBV-specific primers, covering both TCRalpha and TCRbeta chains. TCRs were amplified for 20 PCR cycles with Phusion, using a constant-region primer paired with the adapter attached to the V primers. The public sequencing data were trimmed at Q25 with fastp and processed into clonotypes with MiXCR by TCRdb, which kept only in-frame beta chains. All rows with the same CDR3 protein become a single entry with the most common DNA and genes. For this sample the table gives about 12,000 distinct CDR3 sequences, of which roughly four fifths were detected only once. The top ten clones comprise around 3.7% of the sample. The receptors shown here come from a human donor with advanced metastatic prostate, ovarian, gallbladder or colorectal cancer (not recorded which). This table probably holds off-target reads from a library built for another chain.

This chain connects TRBV28 to TRBJ2-5, with 12 positions matching TRBD1. Unmatched junction bases numbered 6, after V lost 6 bases and J lost 4 bases. Germline assignment: CDR1 MDHEN and CDR2 SYDVKM. The CDR3 runs 15 residues. The CDR3 nucleotides are TGTGCCAGCAGGGGACAGGGGGCGTTCGGAGAGACCCAGTACTTC. It translates to CASRGQGAFGETQYF. The full variable domain, with the rest looked up from reference TRBV28 and TRBJ2-5, is DVKVTQSSRYLVKRTGEKVFLECVQDMDHENMFWYRQDPGLGLRLIYFSYDVKMKEKGDIPEGYSVSREKKERFSLILESASTNQTSMYLCASRGQGAFGETQYFGPGTRLLVL.

V usage is TRBV5-6 and J usage is TRBJ2-2, with TRBD2 matching 7 bases. The ends lost 3 bases at V and 7 bases at J; junction bases unmatched: 3. CDR1 is SGHDT and CDR2 is YYEEEE in the germline V gene. The CDR3 covers 13 residues. In DNA form, the CDR3 reads TGTGCCAGCAGCTGGACTAGACACGGGGAGCTGTTTTTT. This gives the protein CASSWTRHGELFF.

There are a few counts of this clonotype. This chain connects TRBV5-1 to TRBJ2-2; TRBD2 might be the D (6 bases). CDR3 length: 15 amino acids. The germline gives CDR1 SGHRS, CDR2 YFSETQ. V was pared by 0 bases and J by 7 bases, with 13 bases between. The CDR3: CASSLALVSGGELFF. CDR3 DNA: TGCGCCAGCAGCTTGGCGCTCGTTAGCGGCGGGGAGCTGTTTTTT.

V usage is TRBV5-1 and J usage is TRBJ1-1; D may be TRBD1 (5 bases). This CDR3 has 14 amino acids. CDR1 SGHRS and CDR2 YFSETQ come from the germline V gene. Trimming stripped 5 bases from V and 1 base from J, with 12 bases between. The CDR3 is CASSYTGRNTEAFF. Written as DNA, the CDR3 is TGCGCCAGCAGTTACACAGGAAGGAACACTGAAGCTTTCTTT.

The CDR3 DNA follows: TGTGCCAGCTCACCCCAGGACAGTGTTTATGGCTACACCTTC. It encodes CASSPQDSVYGYTF. The V gene is TRBV18, the J gene TRBJ1-2; D is possibly TRBD1 (6 bases). The CDR3 consists of 14 residues. Germline CDR1 KGHSH, CDR2 LQKENI. V was cut by 3 bases and J by 5 bases, with 13 bases left in between.

The rearrangement links TRBV12-3 or TRBV12-4 to TRBJ1-1; 7 positions match TRBD1. CDR3 length equals 16 residues. Trimming removed 5 bases from V and 1 base from J; junction bases left unmatched: 10. The CDR3 nucleotides are TGTGCCAGCAGTCCAACTCCGGGACAGTCGAACACTGAAGCTTTCTTT. Translated: CASSPTPGQSNTEAFF.

The chain couples TRBV5-4 to TRBJ2-5; 14 bases line up with TRBD2. The germline CDR1 and CDR2 sequences are SGHNT and YYREEE (reference sequence). The junction had 7 bases not matched to a gene; V was cut back by 4 bases and J by 5 bases. The length of the CDR3 is 16 residues. CDR3 DNA sequence: TGTGCCAGCAGCATGACTAGCGGGAGGGCCTTTGAGACCCAGTACTTC. As protein: CASSMTSGRAFETQYF.

This clonotype was seen a single time. This chain connects TRBV12-3 or TRBV12-4 to TRBJ1-5, with unresolved D. V lost 3 bases and J 2 bases, leaving 5 bases between the germline ends. The CDR3 loop spans 13 amino acids. CDR3 residues: CASSFHGNQPQHF. In DNA, the CDR3 is TGTGCCAGCAGTTTCCACGGCAATCAGCCCCAGCATTTT.

J is TRBJ2-3 and V is TRBV29-1; either TRBD1 or TRBD2 may fit D (6 bases each). Trimming took off 4 bases at V and 5 bases at J, with 13 bases between the two ends. This CDR3 contains 13 residues. Germline-derived CDR1 and CDR2 are SQVTM and ANQGSEA. The CDR3 reads CSVARGRRDTQYF. CDR3 DNA: TGCAGCGTTGCACGGGGGCGGAGAGATACGCAGTATTTT.

V and J are TRBV10-3 and TRBJ2-2; no clear D. Per the germline V gene, CDR1 is ENHRY and CDR2 is SYGVKD. Trimming took 0 bases from V and 7 from J, leaving 9 bases between them. The CDR3 is 14 residues long. CDR3 nucleotide sequence: TGTGCCATCAGTGAGTCGATGCTGGGCGGGGAGCTGTTTTTT. Amino acid sequence: CAISESMLGGELFF.

This rearrangement joins TRBV4-1 to TRBJ1-6; tentatively, D is TRBD1 (5 bases). V lost 1 base, J lost 4 bases, and 26 bases lay in between. Per germline, CDR1 MGHRA and CDR2 YSYEKL. The CDR3 loop spans 21 amino acids. The CDR3 DNA reads as TGCGCCAGCAGCCAAGTAGTTTCAGGACAAAAGACGGCCCTATATAATTCACCCCTCCACTTT. It yields the protein CASSQVVSGQKTALYNSPLHF.

This clonotype has more than one count but fewer than ten. The CDR3 sequence: CSVDPANTGELFF. DNA for the CDR3: TGCAGCGTTGATCCCGCGAACACCGGGGAGCTGTTTTTT. This sequence joins TRBV29-1 and TRBJ2-2, with unresolved D. Looked up from germline, CDR1 is SQVTM and CDR2 is ANQGSEA. The CDR3 spans 13 residues. V was clipped by 3 bases and J by 0 bases, with 5 bases between them.

This clonotype turned up a few times. This rearrangement joins TRBV11-3 to TRBJ2-1; D gene unclear. Germline assignment: CDR1 SGHNT and CDR2 YENEEA. This CDR3 is built from 14 residues. Trimming stripped 1 base from V and 10 bases from J, with 14 bases between. In nucleotides, the CDR3 is TGTGCCAGCAGCTTAGGAGTCGGGCCTTACGAGCAGTTCTTC. Its protein is CASSLGVGPYEQFF.

The chain employs TRBV14 and TRBJ2-1, with 11 bases lining up with TRBD2. Germline loops: CDR1 SGHDN, CDR2 FVKESK. The CDR3 consists of 16 residues. J was trimmed by 5 bases and V by 10 bases; bases with no gene match: 13. CDR3 protein: CATTVLTSGINNEQFF. CDR3 nucleotide sequence: TGTGCCACCACTGTGCTGACTAGCGGGATCAACAATGAGCAGTTCTTC.

The chain joins TRBV14 to TRBJ2-1; 7 nucleotides line up with TRBD2. V gave up 1 base and J gave up 7 bases; unmatched junction bases: 13. This CDR3 is 17 amino acids long. Germline lookup yields CDR1 SGHDN and CDR2 FVKESK. CDR3 in DNA: TGTGCCAGCAGCCAAGGGAATTGGGCGGGAGAGTTTAATGAGCAGTTCTTC. Encoded protein: CASSQGNWAGEFNEQFF.

This clonotype showed up just a few times. The chain is built from TRBV12-3 or TRBV12-4 and TRBJ1-1, with 8 bases lining up with TRBD1. Losses at the gene ends were 8 bases for V and 4 bases for J; bases not matched to a gene: 6. The CDR3 has 13 residues. CDR3 protein: CASRNTGGTEAFF. The CDR3 DNA is TGTGCCAGCCGGAACACAGGGGGCACTGAAGCTTTCTTT.

The chain has TRBV28 and TRBJ1-6; 8 bases align to TRBD1. The CDR3 is made up of 14 amino acids. Germline CDR1 MDHEN, CDR2 SYDVKM. V lost 6 bases to trimming and J lost 9 bases; unmatched junction nucleotides: 7. The CDR3: CASSRQGRASPLHF. In nucleotides, the CDR3 is TGTGCCAGCAGCCGACAGGGGCGTGCTTCACCCCTCCACTTT. Based on the CDR3 plus reference TRBV28 and TRBJ1-6, the full variable domain is DVKVTQSSRYLVKRTGEKVFLECVQDMDHENMFWYRQDPGLGLRLIYFSYDVKMKEKGDIPEGYSVSREKKERFSLILESASTNQTSMYLCASSRQGRASPLHFGNGTRLTVT.

This sequence joins TRBV11-3 and TRBJ2-3; D ambiguous. Germline assignment: CDR1 SGHNT and CDR2 YENEEA. V was trimmed by 1 base and J by 4 bases, leaving 15 bases between them. This CDR3 contains 16 residues. The CDR3 DNA follows: TGTGCCAGCAGCTTAGGCACTGTCGCAAGCCCAGATACGCAGTATTTT. Its protein is CASSLGTVASPDTQYF.

This clonotype was detected a few times. This chain links TRBV28 with TRBJ2-7, with D unclear. CDR3 length: 11 residues. The V and J ends lost 5 bases and 4 bases respectively, with 6 bases between them. CDR1 and CDR2 from the germline V gene are MDHEN and SYDVKM. The CDR3 spells CASSQQYEQYF. For the CDR3, the DNA is TGTGCCAGCAGTCAACAGTACGAGCAGTACTTC.

This clonotype was seen a handful of times. The chain has TRBV11-2 and TRBJ2-5; D not certain. Germline-derived CDR1 and CDR2 are SGHAT and FQNNGV. This CDR3 is 15 amino acids long. V dropped 1 base and J dropped 5 bases, with 14 bases sitting between them. The CDR3 loop is CASSLGLGEKETQYF. The CDR3 DNA follows: TGTGCCAGCAGCTTAGGATTAGGAGAAAAGGAGACCCAGTACTTC.

The chain recombines TRBV28 with TRBJ1-1; D is ambiguous. CDR1 and CDR2 from the germline V gene are MDHEN and SYDVKM. The CDR3 has 11 residues. Trimming took 5 bases from V and 8 from J, leaving 9 bases between them. The CDR3 spells CASSEREEAFF. CDR3 coding DNA: TGTGCCAGCAGTGAACGAGAGGAAGCTTTCTTT.

The chain recombines TRBV28 with TRBJ2-3; 10 bases are shared with TRBD2. Trimming cost V 3 bases and J 5 bases; bases outside gene matches: 8. This CDR3 contains 16 residues. The germline V gene encodes CDR1 MDHEN and CDR2 SYDVKM. CDR3 protein: CASSFGLAGAKDTQYF. The CDR3, as DNA: TGTGCCAGCAGTTTTGGCCTAGCGGGAGCAAAAGATACGCAGTATTTT.

J is TRBJ2-7 and V is TRBV26; the D segment call TRBD1 is taken from the table without a DNA check. TRBV26 is labeled a pseudogene. The CDR3 is 18 residues long. CDR3 residues: CASSSRQQTGYRSYEQYF. The CDR3, as DNA: TGTGCCAGCAGTTCCCGCCAACAGACAGGGTACCGCTCCTACGAGCAGTACTTC.

In its sample, this clonotype was seen a few times. V and J are TRBV4-3 and TRBJ1-1; D possibly corresponds to TRBD1 (6 bases). Trimming stripped 1 base from V and 3 bases from J, with 12 bases between. Germline values: CDR1 LGHNA, CDR2 YSLEER. The CDR3 runs 15 residues. CDR3: CASSQVWGRDTEAFF. The CDR3 nucleotides are TGCGCCAGCAGCCAAGTATGGGGGCGCGACACTGAAGCTTTCTTT.

The genes are TRBV5-6 and TRBJ1-2; 10 positions match TRBD1. V trimming: 3 bases; J trimming: 6 bases; junction bases outside the gene matches: 5. The CDR3 sequence is 14 residues long. Looked up from germline, CDR1 is SGHDT and CDR2 is YYEEEE. CDR3 sequence reads: CASSWDRGFHGYTF. The CDR3 DNA is TGTGCCAGCAGCTGGGACAGGGGCTTTCATGGCTACACCTTC. Complete variable domain (other parts from reference TRBV5-6 and TRBJ1-2): DAGVTQSPTHLIKTRGQQVTLRCSPKSGHDTVSWYQQALGQGPQFIFQYYEEEERQRGNFPDRFSGHQFPNYSSELNVNALLLGDSALYLCASSWDRGFHGYTFGSGTRLTVV.